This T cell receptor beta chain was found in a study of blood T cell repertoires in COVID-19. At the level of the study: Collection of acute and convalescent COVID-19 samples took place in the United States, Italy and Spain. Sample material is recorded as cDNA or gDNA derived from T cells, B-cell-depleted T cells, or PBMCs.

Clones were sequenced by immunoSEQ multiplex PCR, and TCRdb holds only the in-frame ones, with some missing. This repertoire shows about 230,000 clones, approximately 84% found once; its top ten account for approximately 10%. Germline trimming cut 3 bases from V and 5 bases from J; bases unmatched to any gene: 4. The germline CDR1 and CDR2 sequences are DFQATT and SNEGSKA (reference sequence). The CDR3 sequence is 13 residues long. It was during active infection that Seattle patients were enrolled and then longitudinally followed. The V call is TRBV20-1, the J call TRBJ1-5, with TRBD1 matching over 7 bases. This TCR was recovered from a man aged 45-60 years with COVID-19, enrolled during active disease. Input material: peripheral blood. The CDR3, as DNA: TGCAGTGCTAGTAAGCAGGGGGATCAGCCCCAGCATTTT. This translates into CSASKQGDQPQHF.